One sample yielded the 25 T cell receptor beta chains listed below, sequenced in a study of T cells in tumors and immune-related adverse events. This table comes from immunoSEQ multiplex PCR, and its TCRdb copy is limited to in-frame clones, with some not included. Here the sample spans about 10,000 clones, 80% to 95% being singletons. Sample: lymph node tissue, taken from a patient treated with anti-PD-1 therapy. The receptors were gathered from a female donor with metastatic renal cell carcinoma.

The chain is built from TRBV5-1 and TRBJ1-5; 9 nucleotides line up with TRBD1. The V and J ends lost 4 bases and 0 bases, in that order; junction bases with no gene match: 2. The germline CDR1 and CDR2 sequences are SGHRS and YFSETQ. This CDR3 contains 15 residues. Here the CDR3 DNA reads TGCGCCAGCAGCCGGACAGGGGATAGCAATCAGCCCCAGCATTTT. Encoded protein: CASSRTGDSNQPQHF.

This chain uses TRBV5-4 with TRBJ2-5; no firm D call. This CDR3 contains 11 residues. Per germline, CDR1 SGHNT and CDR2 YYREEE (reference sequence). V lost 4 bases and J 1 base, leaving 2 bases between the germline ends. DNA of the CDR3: TGTGCCAGCAGCACCCAAGAGACCCAGTACTTC. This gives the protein CASSTQETQYF.

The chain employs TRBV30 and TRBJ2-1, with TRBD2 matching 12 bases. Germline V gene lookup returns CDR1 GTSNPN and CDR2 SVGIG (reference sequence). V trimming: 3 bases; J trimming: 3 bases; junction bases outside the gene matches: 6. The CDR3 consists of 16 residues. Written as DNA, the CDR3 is TGTGCCTGGAGCGCCCTGGGACTAGCGGGCTACAATGAGCAGTTCTTC. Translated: CAWSALGLAGYNEQFF.

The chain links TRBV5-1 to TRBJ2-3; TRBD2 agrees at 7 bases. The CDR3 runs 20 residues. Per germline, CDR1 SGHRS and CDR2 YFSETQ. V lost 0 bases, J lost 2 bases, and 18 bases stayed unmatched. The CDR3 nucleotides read TGCGCCAGCAGCTTGGCAGCCCAATTTAGGGGCGGGAGTCCCACAGATACGCAGTATTTT. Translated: CASSLAAQFRGGSPTDTQYF.

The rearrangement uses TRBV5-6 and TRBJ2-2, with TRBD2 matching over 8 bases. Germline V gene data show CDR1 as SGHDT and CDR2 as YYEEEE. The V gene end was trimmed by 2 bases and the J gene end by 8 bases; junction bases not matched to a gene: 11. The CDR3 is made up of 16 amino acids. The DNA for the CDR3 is TGTGCCAGCAGCTTTTTTGGGCGGGAGGCGAGAGGGGAGCTGTTTTTT. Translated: CASSFFGREARGELFF.

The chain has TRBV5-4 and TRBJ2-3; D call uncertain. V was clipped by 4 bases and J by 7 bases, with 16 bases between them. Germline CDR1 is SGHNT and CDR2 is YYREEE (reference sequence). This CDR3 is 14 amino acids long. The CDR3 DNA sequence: TGTGCCAGCAGCCCTCGGACCGACCCATATACGCAGTATTTT. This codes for CASSPRTDPYTQYF.

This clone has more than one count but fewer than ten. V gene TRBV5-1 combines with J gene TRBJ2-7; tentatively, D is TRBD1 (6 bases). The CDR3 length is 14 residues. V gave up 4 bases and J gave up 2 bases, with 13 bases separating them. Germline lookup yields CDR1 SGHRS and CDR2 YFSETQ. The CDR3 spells CASSPSTGPYEQYF. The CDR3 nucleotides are TGCGCCAGCAGCCCGTCGACAGGACCCTACGAGCAGTACTTC. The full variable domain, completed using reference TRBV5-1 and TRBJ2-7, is KAGVTQTPRYLIKTRGQQVTLSCSPISGHRSVSWYQQTPGQGLQFLFEYFSETQRNKGNFPGRFSGRQFSNSRSEMNVSTLELGDSALYLCASSPSTGPYEQYFGPGTRLTVT.

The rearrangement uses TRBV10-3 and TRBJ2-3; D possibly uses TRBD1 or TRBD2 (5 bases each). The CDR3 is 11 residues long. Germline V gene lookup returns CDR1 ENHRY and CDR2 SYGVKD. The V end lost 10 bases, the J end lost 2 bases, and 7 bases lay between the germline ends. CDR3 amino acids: CATGATDTQYF. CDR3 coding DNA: TGTGCCACCGGGGCCACAGATACGCAGTATTTT.

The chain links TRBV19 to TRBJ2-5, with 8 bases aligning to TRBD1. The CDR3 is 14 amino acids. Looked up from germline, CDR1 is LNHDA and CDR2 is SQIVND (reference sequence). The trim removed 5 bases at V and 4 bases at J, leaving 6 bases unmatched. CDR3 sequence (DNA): TGTGCCAGTAGTCAGGGGGCTTTTGGAGAGACCCAGTACTTC. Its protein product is CASSQGAFGETQYF. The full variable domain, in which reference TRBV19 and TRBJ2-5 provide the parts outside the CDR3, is DGGITQSPKYLFRKEGQNVTLSCEQNLNHDAMYWYRQDPGQGLRLIYYSQIVNDFQKGDIAEGYSVSREKKESFPLTVTSAQKNPTAFYLCASSQGAFGETQYFGPGTRLLVL.

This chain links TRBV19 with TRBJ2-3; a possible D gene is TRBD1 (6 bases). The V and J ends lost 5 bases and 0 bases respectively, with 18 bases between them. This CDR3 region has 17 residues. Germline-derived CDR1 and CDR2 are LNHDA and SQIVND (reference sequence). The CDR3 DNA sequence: TGTGCCAGTAGTGGCCTCTACGGACAGTTTAGCACAGATACGCAGTATTTT. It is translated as CASSGLYGQFSTDTQYF.

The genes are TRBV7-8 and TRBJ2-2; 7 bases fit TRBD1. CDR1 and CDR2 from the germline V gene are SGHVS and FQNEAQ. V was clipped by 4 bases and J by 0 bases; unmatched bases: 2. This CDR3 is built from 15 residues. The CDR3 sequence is CASSWTGSNTGELFF. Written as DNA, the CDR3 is TGTGCCAGCAGCTGGACAGGATCGAACACCGGGGAGCTGTTTTTT.

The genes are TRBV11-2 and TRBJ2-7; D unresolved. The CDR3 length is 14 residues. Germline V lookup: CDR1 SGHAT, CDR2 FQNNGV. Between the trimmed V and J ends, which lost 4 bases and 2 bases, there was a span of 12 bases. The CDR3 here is CASSSSEVTYEQYF. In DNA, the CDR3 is TGTGCCAGCAGCTCGTCCGAAGTTACCTACGAGCAGTACTTC.

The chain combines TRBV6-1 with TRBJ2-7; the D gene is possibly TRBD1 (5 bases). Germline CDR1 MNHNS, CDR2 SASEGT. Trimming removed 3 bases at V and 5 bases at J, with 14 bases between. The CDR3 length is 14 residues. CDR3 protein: CASSEFGAVDEQYF. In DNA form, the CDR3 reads TGTGCCAGCAGTGAGTTTGGGGCCGTTGACGAGCAGTACTTC.

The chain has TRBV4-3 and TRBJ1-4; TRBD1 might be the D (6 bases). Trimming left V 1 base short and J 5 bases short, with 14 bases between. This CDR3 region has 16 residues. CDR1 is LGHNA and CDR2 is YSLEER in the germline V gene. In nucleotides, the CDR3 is TGCGCCAGCAGCCAAGGTTCCCGGACAGAAAATGAAAAACTGTTTTTT. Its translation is CASSQGSRTENEKLFF.

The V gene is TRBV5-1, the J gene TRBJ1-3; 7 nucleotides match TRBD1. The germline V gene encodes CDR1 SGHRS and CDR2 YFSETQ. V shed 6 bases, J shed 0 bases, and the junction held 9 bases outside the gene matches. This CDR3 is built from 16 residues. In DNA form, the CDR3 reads TGCGCCAGCACCCAAGCGACAGGGACCTCTGGAAACACCATATATTTT. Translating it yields CASTQATGTSGNTIYF.

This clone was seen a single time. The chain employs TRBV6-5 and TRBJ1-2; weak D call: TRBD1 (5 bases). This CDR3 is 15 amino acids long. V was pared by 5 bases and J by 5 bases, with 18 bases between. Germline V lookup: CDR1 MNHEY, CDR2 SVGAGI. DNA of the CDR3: TGTGCCAGCAGTCTACGACGGGACGGAAATTATGGCTACACCTTC. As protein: CASSLRRDGNYGYTF.

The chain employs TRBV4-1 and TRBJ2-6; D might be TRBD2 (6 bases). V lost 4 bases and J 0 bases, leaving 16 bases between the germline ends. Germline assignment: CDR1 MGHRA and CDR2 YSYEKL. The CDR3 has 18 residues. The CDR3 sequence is CASSRGVGWVSGANVLTF. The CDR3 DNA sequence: TGCGCCAGCAGCCGCGGGGTGGGTTGGGTCTCTGGGGCCAACGTCCTGACTTTC.

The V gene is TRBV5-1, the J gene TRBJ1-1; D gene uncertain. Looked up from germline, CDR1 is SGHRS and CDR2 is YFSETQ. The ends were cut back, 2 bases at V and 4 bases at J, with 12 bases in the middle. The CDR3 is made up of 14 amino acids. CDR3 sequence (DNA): TGCGCCAGCAGCTTAGACAACGGCGGCACTGAAGCTTTCTTT. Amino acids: CASSLDNGGTEAFF.

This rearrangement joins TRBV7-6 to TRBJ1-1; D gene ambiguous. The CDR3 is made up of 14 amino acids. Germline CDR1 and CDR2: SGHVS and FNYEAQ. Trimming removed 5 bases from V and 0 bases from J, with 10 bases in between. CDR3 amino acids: CASSLISLNTEAFF. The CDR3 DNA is TGTGCCAGCAGCCTCATATCATTGAACACTGAAGCTTTCTTT.

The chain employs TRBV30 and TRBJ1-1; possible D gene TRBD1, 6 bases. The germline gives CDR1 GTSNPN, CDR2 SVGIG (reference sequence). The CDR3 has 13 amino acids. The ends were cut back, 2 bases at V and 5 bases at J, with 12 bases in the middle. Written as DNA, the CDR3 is TGTGCCTGGAGTAGGGGGACTGGGACTGAAGCTTTCTTT. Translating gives CAWSRGTGTEAFF.

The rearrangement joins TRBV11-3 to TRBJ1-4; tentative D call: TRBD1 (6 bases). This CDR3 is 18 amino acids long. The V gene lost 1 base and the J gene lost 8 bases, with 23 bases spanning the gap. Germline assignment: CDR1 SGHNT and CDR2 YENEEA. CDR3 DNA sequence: TGTGCCAGCAGCTTAGGGCCGATCGGAGGGGGTCTTAAAGAAAAACTGTTTTTT. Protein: CASSLGPIGGGLKEKLFF. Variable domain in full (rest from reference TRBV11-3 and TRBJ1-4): EAGVVQSPRYKIIEKKQPVAFWCNPISGHNTLYWYLQNLGQGPELLIRYENEEAVDDSQLPKDRFSAERLKGVDSTLKIQPAELGDSAVYLCASSLGPIGGGLKEKLFFGSGTQLSVL.

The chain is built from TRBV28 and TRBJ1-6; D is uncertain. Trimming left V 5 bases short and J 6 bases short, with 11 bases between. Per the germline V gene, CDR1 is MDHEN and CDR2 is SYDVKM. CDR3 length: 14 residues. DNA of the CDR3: TGTGCCAGCAGTCTCCAAGTCATTAATTCACCCCTCCACTTT. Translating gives CASSLQVINSPLHF.

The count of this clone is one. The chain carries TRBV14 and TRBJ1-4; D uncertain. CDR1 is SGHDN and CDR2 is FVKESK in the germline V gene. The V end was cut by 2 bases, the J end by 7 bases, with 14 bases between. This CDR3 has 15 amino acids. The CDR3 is CASSQRRAPSEKLFF. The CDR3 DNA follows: TGTGCCAGCAGCCAAAGGAGGGCCCCCAGTGAAAAACTGTTTTTT.

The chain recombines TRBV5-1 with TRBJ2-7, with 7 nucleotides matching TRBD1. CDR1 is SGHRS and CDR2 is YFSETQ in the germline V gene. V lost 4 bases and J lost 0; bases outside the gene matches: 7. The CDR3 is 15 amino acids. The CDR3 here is CASSTGQAGSYEQYF. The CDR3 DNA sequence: TGCGCCAGCAGCACTGGACAGGCTGGCTCCTACGAGCAGTACTTC. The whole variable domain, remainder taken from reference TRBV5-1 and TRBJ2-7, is KAGVTQTPRYLIKTRGQQVTLSCSPISGHRSVSWYQQTPGQGLQFLFEYFSETQRNKGNFPGRFSGRQFSNSRSEMNVSTLELGDSALYLCASSTGQAGSYEQYFGPGTRLTVT.

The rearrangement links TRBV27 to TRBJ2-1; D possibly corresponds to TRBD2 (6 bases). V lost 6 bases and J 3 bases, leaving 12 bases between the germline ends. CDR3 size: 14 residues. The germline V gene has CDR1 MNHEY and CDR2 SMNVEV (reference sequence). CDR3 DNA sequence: TGTGCCAGCAGCCCGGGACTCCGCTACAATGAGCAGTTCTTC. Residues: CASSPGLRYNEQFF.